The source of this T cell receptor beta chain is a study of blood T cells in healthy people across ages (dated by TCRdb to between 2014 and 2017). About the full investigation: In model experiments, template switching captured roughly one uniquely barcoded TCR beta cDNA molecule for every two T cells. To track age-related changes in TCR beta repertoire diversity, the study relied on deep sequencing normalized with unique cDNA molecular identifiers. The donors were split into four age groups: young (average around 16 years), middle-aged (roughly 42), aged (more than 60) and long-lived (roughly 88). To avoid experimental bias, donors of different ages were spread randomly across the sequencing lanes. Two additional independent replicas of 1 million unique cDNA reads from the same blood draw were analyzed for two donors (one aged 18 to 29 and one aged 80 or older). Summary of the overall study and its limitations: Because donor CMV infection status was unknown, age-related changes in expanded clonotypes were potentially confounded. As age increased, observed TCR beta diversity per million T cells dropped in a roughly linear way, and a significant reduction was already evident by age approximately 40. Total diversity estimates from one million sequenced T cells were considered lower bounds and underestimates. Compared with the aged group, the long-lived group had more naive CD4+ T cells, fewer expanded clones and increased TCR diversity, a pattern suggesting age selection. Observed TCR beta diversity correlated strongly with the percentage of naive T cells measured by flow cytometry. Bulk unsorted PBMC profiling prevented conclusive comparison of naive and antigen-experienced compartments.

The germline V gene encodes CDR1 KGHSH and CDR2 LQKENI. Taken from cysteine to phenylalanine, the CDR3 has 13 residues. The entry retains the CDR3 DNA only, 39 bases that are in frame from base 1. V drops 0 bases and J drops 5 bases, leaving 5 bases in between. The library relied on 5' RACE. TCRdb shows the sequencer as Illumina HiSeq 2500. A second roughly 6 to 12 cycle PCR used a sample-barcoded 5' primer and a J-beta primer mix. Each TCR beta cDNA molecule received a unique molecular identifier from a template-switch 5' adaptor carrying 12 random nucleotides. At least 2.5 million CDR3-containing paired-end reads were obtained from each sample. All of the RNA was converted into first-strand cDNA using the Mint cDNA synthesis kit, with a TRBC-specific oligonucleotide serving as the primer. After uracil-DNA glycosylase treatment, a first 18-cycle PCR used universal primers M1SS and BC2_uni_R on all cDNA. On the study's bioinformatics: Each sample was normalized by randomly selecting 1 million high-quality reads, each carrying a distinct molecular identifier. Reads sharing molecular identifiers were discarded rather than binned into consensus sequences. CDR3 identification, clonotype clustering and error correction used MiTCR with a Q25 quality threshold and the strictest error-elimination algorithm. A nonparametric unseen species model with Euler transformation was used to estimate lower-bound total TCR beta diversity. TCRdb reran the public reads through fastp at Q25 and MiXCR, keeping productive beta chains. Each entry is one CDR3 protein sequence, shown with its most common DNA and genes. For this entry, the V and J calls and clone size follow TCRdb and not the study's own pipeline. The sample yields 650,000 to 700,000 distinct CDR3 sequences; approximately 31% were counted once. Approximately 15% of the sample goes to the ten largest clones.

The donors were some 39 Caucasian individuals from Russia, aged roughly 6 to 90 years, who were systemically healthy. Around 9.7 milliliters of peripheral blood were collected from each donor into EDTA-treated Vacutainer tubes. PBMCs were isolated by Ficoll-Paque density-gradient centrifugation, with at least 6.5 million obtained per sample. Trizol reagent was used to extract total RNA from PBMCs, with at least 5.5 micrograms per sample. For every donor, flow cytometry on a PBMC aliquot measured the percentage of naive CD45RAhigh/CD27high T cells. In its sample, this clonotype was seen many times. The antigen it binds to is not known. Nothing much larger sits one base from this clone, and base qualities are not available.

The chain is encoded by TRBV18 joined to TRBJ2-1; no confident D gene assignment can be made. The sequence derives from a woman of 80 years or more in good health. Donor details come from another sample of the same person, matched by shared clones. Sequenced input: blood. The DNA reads TGTGCCAGCTCACCACCGTGGCACAATGAGCAGTTCTTC. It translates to CASSPPWHNEQFF. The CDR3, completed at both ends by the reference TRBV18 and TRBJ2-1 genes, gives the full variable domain NAGVMQNPRHLVRRRGQEARLRCSPMKGHSHVYWYRQLPEEGLKFMVYLQKENIIDESGMPKERFSAEFPKEGPSILRIQQVVRGDSAAYFCASSPPWHNEQFFGPGTRLTVL.